The entry that follows covers one T cell receptor beta chain sequence. Its cognate antigen has yet to be identified. There are no base qualities to consult, and no much larger clone falls within one base. All of the isolated RNA was reverse transcribed with the High Capacity cDNA Reverse Transcription Kit, so expressed TCRB transcripts were sequenced. For stem cell-like memory T cell samples, survey-depth immunoSEQ sequencing was used, averaging approximately 910,000 total reads per sample. Sorted cells were lysed in RLT buffer, and RNA was extracted using DNase-treated RNeasy Micro or Mini kits according to cell number. Each cell subset was processed on its own to prevent cross-contamination, while patient and healthy donor samples were processed together. The immunoSEQ multiplex PCR was used to amplify TCRB sequences from cDNA, yielding 87-bp fragments that span the CDR3 region. Sequencing of the amplicons was performed on the Illumina HiSeq platform. Per the source publication's procedure: PCR bias was corrected computationally using synthetic template baselines, and reads within Hamming distance 2 were collapsed, with unmergeable singletons discarded. By aligning reads against IMGT, V, D and J genes, CDR3 length, and insertions or deletions at six rearrangement sites were assigned. Within each subset, clonotype counts were normalized to sorted cell number, after which true diversity and Gini coefficients were computed with the tcR R package. Repertoire sharing was quantified using the overlap coefficient calculated on TCRB nucleotide sequences. TCRdb's version of the immuneACCESS table is confined to in-frame rearrangements and falls short of the full clone set. An unresolved V gene accounts for under half of the shortfall where checked; the remainder is of unknown origin. V and J calls and clone size are as listed in that table; D and trimming were resolved from the DNA. This sample lists 40,000 to 65,000 clones; about 60% were detected once. The ten largest account for roughly 0.3% of the sample.

The data are from a study of beta chain features in type 1 diabetes (dated by TCRdb to 2017 to 2018). Study-level background: Mean age, gender distribution, total cell number and subset yield were not different between patients and healthy donors. A total of 90 million to 120 million sorted cells were examined across all samples, and a strong correlation was observed between cell number per subset and RNA yield. In the study, TCRB repertoires of sorted circulating CD4+ T cell subsets from recently diagnosed type 1 diabetes patients were compared with those of matched healthy donors. Naive and central memory subsets were obtained from all 30 or so donors, but regulatory and stem cell-like memory subsets were isolated from only 8 patients and 8 healthy donors. Results the study describes overall, beyond this receptor: Because small numbers of individuals were included in the HLA sub-analyses, any influence of HLA type on TCRB rearrangement was left unresolved. Naive, central memory and regulatory TCRB repertoires appeared more similar among patients than among healthy donors. Patients with type 1 diabetes made fewer insertions and deleted more nucleotides at VDJ recombination sites, implying thymic rearrangement abnormalities. In all four CD4+ subsets, TCRB CDR3 length was moderately but significantly shorter in type 1 diabetes patients. PCR might favor shorter templates, but patient and control samples were amplified and corrected together, so any skew would affect both groups equally. Because cDNA was sequenced instead of genomic DNA, highly expressing activated cells could be over-represented, though the groups showed no difference in activation or CD3 levels.

Each donor gave one peripheral blood draw, approximately 110 mL on average, collected into heparinised tubes. A BD FACSAria II and a panel including CD45RO, CCR7, CD25, CD127, CD95 and CD27 were used to sort naive, central memory, regulatory and stem cell-like memory CD4+ T cells. A purity above 98% was achieved for all sorted populations. PBMCs were separated immediately by Lymphoprep density gradient centrifugation and were stained directly, without being cultured. To minimize batch effects, samples were stained and sorted in pairs, one healthy donor with one patient per experiment. Sequenced material: stem cell memory CD4+ T cells from blood. The cell subset or site label corresponds to: stem cell-like memory CD4+ T cells. This TCR was recovered from a young woman with type 1 diabetes.

The sequenced DNA: TGTGCCAGCAGTGAATTACTAGCACAAGAGACCCAGTACTTC. Its coded protein is CASSELLAQETQYF. The rearranged chain carries TRBV2 and TRBJ2-5; the D gene is possibly TRBD2, with 6 bases matching. Counted from cysteine to phenylalanine, this CDR3 has 14 amino acids. Kept here is only the CDR3 DNA, which spans 42 bases and is read in frame from base 1. At the junction V is shortened by 2 bases and J by 2 bases, with 9 bases in between. Per the germline V gene, SNHLY is the CDR1 and FYNNEI is the CDR2.